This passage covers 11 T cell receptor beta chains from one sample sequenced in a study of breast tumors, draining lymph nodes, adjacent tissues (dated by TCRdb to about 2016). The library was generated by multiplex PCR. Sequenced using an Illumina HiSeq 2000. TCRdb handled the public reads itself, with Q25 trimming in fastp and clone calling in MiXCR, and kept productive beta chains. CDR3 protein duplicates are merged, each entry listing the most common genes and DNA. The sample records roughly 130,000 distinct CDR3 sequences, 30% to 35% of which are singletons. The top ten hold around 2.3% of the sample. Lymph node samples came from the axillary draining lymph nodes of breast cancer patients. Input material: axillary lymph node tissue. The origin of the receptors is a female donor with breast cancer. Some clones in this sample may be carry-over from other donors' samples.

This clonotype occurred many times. In DNA form, the CDR3 reads TGCGCCAGCAGTGAGTCGGGGCTCTGGAGGGGCAACTATGGCTACACCTTC. Translation: CASSESGLWRGNYGYTF. The chain combines TRBV10-2 with TRBJ1-2; tentative D call: TRBD1 (5 bases). V was shortened by 0 bases and J by 2 bases, with 16 bases between the two germline ends. Per the germline V gene, CDR1 is WSHSY and CDR2 is SAAADI. CDR3 size: 17 residues.

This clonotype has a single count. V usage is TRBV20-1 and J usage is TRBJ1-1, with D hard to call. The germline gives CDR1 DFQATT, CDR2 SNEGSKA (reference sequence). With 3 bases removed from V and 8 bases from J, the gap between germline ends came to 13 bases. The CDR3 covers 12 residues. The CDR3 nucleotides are TGCAGTGCTAGCCTAATGTTAGGGGAAGCTTTCTTT. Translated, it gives CSASLMLGEAFF.

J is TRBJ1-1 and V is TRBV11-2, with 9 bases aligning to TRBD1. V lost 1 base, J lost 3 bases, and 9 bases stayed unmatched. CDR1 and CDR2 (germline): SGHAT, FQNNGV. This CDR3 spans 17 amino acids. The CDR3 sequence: CASSLGDRVLRDTEAFF. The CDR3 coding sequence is TGTGCCAGCAGCTTAGGGGACAGGGTGTTAAGGGACACTGAAGCTTTCTTT.

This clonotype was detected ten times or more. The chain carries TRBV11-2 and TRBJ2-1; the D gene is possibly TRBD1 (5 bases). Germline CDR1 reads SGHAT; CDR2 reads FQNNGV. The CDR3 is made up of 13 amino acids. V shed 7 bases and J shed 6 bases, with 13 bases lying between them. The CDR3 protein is CASTGQWTNEQFF. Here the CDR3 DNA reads TGTGCCAGCACAGGGCAGTGGACCAATGAGCAGTTCTTC.

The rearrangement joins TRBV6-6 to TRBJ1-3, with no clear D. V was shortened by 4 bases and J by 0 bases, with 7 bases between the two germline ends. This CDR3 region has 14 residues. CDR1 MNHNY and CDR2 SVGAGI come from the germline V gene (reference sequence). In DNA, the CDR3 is TGTGCCAGCAGTTGCAGGAGCTCTGGAAACACCATATATTTT. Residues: CASSCRSSGNTIYF.

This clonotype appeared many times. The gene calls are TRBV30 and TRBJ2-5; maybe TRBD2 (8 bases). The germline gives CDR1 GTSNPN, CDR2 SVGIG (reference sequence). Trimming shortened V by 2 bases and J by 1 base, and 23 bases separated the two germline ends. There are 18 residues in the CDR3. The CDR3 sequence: CAWSISGTAFLPQETQYF. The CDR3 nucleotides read TGTGCCTGGAGTATTAGCGGGACAGCCTTTTTGCCCCAAGAGACCCAGTACTTC. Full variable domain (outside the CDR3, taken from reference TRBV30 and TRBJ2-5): SQTIHQWPATLVQPVGSPLSLECTVEGTSNPNLYWYRQAAGRGLQLLFYSVGIGQISSEVPQNLSASRPQDRQFILSSKKLLLSDSGFYLCAWSISGTAFLPQETQYFGPGTRLLVL.

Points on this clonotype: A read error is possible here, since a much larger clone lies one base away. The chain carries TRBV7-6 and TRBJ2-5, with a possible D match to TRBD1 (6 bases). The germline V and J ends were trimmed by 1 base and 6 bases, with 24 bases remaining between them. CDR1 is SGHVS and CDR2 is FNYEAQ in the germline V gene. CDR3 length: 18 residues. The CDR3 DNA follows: TGTGCCAGCAGCTTAGTCAGGGGCACAGGGAGTCGGCAACAGACCCAGTACTTC. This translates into CASSLVRGTGSRQQTQYF.

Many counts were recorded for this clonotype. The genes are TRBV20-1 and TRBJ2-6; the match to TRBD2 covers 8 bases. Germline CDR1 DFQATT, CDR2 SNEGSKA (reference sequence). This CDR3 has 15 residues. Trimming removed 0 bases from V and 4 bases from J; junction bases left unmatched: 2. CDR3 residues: CSARESGGGANVLTF. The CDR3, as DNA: TGCAGTGCTAGAGAAAGCGGGGGCGGGGCCAACGTCCTGACTTTC.

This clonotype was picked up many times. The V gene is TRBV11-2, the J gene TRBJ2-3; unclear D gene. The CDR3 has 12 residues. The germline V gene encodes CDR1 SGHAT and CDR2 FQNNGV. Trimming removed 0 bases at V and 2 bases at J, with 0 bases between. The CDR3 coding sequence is TGTGCCAGCAGCTTAGACACAGATACGCAGTATTTT. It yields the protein CASSLDTDTQYF.

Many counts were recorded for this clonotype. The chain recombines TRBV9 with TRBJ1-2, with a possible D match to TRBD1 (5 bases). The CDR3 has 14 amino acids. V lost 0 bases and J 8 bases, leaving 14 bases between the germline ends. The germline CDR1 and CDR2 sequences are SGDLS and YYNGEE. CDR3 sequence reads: CASSVGGGVGGYTF. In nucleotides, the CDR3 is TGTGCCAGCAGCGTAGGTGGGGGGGTGGGGGGCTACACCTTC.

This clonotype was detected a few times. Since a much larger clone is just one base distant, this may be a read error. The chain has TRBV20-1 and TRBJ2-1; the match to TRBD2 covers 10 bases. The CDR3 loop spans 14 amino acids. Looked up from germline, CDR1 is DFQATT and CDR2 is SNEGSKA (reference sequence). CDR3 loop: CSAPTSGVYTEQFF. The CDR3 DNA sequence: TGCAGTGCCCCCACTAGCGGGGTTTACACTGAGCAGTTCTTC.